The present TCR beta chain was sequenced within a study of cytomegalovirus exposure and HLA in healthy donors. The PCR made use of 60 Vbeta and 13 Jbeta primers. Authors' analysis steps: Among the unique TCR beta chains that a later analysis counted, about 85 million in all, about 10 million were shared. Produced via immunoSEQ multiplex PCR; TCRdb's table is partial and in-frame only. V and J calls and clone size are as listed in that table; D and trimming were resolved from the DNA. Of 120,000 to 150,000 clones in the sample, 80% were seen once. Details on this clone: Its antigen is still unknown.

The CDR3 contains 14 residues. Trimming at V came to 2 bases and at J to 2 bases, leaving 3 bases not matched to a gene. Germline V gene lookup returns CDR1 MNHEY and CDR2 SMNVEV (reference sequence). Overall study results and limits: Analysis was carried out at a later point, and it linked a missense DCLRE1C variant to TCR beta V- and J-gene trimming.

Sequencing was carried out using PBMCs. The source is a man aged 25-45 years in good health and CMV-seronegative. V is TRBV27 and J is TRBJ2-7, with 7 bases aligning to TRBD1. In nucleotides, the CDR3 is TGTGCCAGCAGTTTAACCGGACAGGCCTACGAGCAGTACTTC. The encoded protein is CASSLTGQAYEQYF.